The 6 T cell receptor beta chains reported below all come from one sample, sequenced in a study of T cell responses to AZD1222 COVID-19 vaccine. Measured with immunoSEQ multiplex PCR; TCRdb has only the in-frame clones, and not every one. Of some 120,000 clones in the sample, approximately 84% were seen once. The sample in question was peripheral blood, obtained on day 0 of AZD1222 vaccination. The source of these receptors is an adult in good health.

The V gene is TRBV3-1 (or the pseudogene TRBV3-2), the J gene TRBJ1-1; D not certain. Germline CDR1 reads LGHDT; CDR2 reads YNNKEL (reference sequence). This CDR3 region has 12 residues. The V end was cut by 11 bases, the J end by 2 bases, with 12 bases between. CDR3 protein: CAARSLNTEAFF. DNA of the CDR3: TGTGCCGCCCGGAGCCTAAACACTGAAGCTTTCTTT.

This sequence joins TRBV2 and TRBJ1-2, with 8 positions matching TRBD1. J gave up 6 bases and V 8 bases, and 8 bases lay outside the gene matches. The CDR3 spans 13 residues. Germline V gene sequence: CDR1 SNHLY, CDR2 FYNNEI. The CDR3 region is CASLQGVGDGYTF. The CDR3 DNA reads as TGTGCCAGCTTACAGGGGGTCGGGGATGGCTACACCTTC.

The chain couples TRBV11-2 to TRBJ2-7; 10 nucleotides agree with TRBD1. In germline, CDR1 is SGHAT, CDR2 FQNNGV. This CDR3 comprises 14 residues. V shed 2 bases and J 4 bases; nucleotides not matched to a gene: 2. The CDR3 DNA follows: TGTGCCAGCAGCTTAAGGACAGGGGGGTACGAGCAGTACTTC. As protein: CASSLRTGGYEQYF.

The J gene is TRBJ1-1, the V gene TRBV7-2; tentative D call: TRBD1 (6 bases). Germline loops: CDR1 SGHTA, CDR2 FQGNSA. The CDR3 consists of 14 residues. V was clipped by 5 bases and J by 2 bases, with 12 bases between them. For the CDR3, the DNA is TGTGCCAGCAGCCTGACAGGTCCAAACACTGAAGCTTTCTTT. As protein: CASSLTGPNTEAFF.

In this sample, this clone turned up once. This chain uses TRBV27 with TRBJ2-3; D is tentatively TRBD1 or TRBD2 (6 bases each). From germline, CDR1 is MNHEY and CDR2 SMNVEV (reference sequence). The CDR3 covers 17 residues. V gave up 5 bases and J gave up 2 bases, with 20 bases separating them. In DNA, the CDR3 is TGTGCCAGCAGTCCGGTGGGGGCGGGGTCTACCACAGATACGCAGTATTTT. This gives the protein CASSPVGAGSTTDTQYF.

V gene TRBV18 combines with J gene TRBJ1-4; possible D gene TRBD1, 5 bases. The CDR3 sequence is 15 residues long. The germline V and J ends were trimmed by 0 bases and 4 bases, with 9 bases remaining between them. CDR1 and CDR2 from the germline V gene are KGHSH and LQKENI. In DNA form, the CDR3 reads TGTGCCAGCTCACCACCGGGGCTTGGTAATGAAAAACTGTTTTTT. Its protein product is CASSPPGLGNEKLFF.